This TCR beta chain came from a study of post-analysis software for immune sequencing data. Study at large: In terms of disease course, relapsing-remitting, secondary progressive and progressive-relapsing multiple sclerosis were included. Overall study findings and caveats: In multiple sclerosis, normalized Chao1 diversity was significantly below that of controls.

This clonotype was seen a few times. The antigen remains undetermined. Trimming cost V 10 bases and J 0 bases, with 9 bases left between them. Looked up from germline, CDR1 is KGHDR and CDR2 is SFDVKD. This CDR3 has 13 amino acids. Carried by the TCR beta cDNA libraries were unique molecular identifiers. Each CDR3 protein is one row after TCRdb ran MiXCR on the PCR reads. The sample lists about 160,000 distinct CDR3 sequences, under 40% seen once, with approximately 30% in the top ten. The chain has TRBV24-1 and TRBJ1-5, with D perhaps TRBD1 (6 bases). The receptor was derived from a girl between 5 and 17 years old with multiple sclerosis. The sample here was blood, taken after autologous hematopoietic stem cell transplantation. CDR3 amino acids: CATGQNSNQPQHF. Written as DNA, the CDR3 is TGTGCCACAGGACAGAATAGCAATCAGCCCCAGCATTTT.